Listed below are T cell receptor beta chains from one sample, sequenced in a study of cytomegalovirus exposure and HLA in healthy donors. TCRdb keeps only in-frame clones here, not all; method: immunoSEQ multiplex PCR. The sample carries about 110,000 clones, over 75% recorded once. Input material: PBMCs. The receptors come from a man in his sixties in good health and CMV-seronegative. CDR3s leave out the opening cysteine and the closing phenylalanine or tryptophan.

v_call: TRBV7-6; cdr3_aa: ASSVQGRNQPQH
v_call: TRBV4-1; cdr3_aa: ASSQRTSGGPGQETQY
v_call: TRBV9; cdr3_aa: ASSGLGGTNYGYT
v_call: TRBV5-1; cdr3_aa: ASSPQTGGLSGANVLT
v_call: TRBV28; cdr3_aa: ASRLGQGAYNEQF
v_call: TRBV4-3; cdr3_aa: ASSQDQRGVDTQY
v_call: TRBV5-3; cdr3_aa: ARSFRRDRGPESNQPQH
v_call: TRBV10-3; cdr3_aa: AISGGQGDSPLH
v_call: TRBV5-1; cdr3_aa: ASSPVSGNTIY
v_call: TRBV7-2; cdr3_aa: ASSSNLRQVAF
v_call: TRBV5-6; cdr3_aa: ASSFREKNSPLH
v_call: TRBV15; cdr3_aa: ATSSLGTVYGYT
v_call: TRBV6-1; cdr3_aa: ASRPWGQGNQPQH
v_call: TRBV11-3; cdr3_aa: ASSPGTGAFSNNEQF
v_call: TRBV7-2; cdr3_aa: ASSLGPGGYEQY
v_call: TRBV19; cdr3_aa: ASSISTGFGDSPLH
v_call: TRBV29-1; cdr3_aa: SVVLGHRDLDTQY
v_call: TRBV7-3; cdr3_aa: ASSSGAAGEHEQY
v_call: TRBV19; cdr3_aa: ASSANGLAGDAPGTQY
v_call: TRBV5-1; cdr3_aa: ASSLRASGNYGYT
v_call: TRBV5-5; cdr3_aa: ASSLGLETTGELF
v_call: TRBV27; cdr3_aa: ASSRLPGTQY
v_call: TRBV19; cdr3_aa: ASSNQGITTGELF
v_call: TRBV19; cdr3_aa: ASRSASQGDTQY
v_call: TRBV28; cdr3_aa: ASSFTGTGYTGELF
v_call: TRBV28; cdr3_aa: ASSSISKLGASPLH
v_call: TRBV19; cdr3_aa: ASRAGGLGTEAF
v_call: TRBV15; cdr3_aa: ATSRDAGDTEAF
v_call: TRBV6-1; cdr3_aa: ASSEALGAAEKLF
v_call: TRBV6-5; cdr3_aa: ASSYPGSETQY
v_call: TRBV7-3; cdr3_aa: ASSQGVGRGEKLF
v_call: TRBV29-1; cdr3_aa: SVDSTDILGTEAF
v_call: TRBV29-1; cdr3_aa: SVEAGQSLYEQY
v_call: TRBV18; cdr3_aa: ASSPQGVMNTEAF
v_call: TRBV6-6; cdr3_aa: ASSPDRGARNTEAF
v_call: TRBV4-1; cdr3_aa: ASSQDRGWDTQY
v_call: TRBV18; cdr3_aa: ASSPSRDREGYT
v_call: TRBV14; cdr3_aa: ASSRTGGTVAKNIQY
v_call: TRBV5-6; cdr3_aa: ASSAGGIPYEQY
v_call: TRBV10-3; cdr3_aa: AIGGPGTGTSNTGELF
v_call: TRBV7-2; cdr3_aa: ASSLFKTSGGAYTGELF
v_call: TRBV28; cdr3_aa: ASSLPPGHYNSPLH
v_call: TRBV9; cdr3_aa: ASSGGGATEAF
v_call: TRBV30; cdr3_aa: AWSVFPLNSGNTIY
v_call: TRBV30; cdr3_aa: AWSKGTLGGQGNYGYT
v_call: TRBV7-9; cdr3_aa: ASSQGQGSYT
v_call: TRBV2; cdr3_aa: ASTGLAGGTGELF
v_call: TRBV6-5; cdr3_aa: ASSYNRGVGQGTQY
v_call: TRBV4-3; cdr3_aa: ASSQGKKTGVLF
v_call: TRBV4-2; cdr3_aa: ASSPGTSGDNEQF
v_call: TRBV5-1; cdr3_aa: ASSKGQENIGYT
v_call: TRBV5-1; cdr3_aa: ASSTRTGGTNTEAF